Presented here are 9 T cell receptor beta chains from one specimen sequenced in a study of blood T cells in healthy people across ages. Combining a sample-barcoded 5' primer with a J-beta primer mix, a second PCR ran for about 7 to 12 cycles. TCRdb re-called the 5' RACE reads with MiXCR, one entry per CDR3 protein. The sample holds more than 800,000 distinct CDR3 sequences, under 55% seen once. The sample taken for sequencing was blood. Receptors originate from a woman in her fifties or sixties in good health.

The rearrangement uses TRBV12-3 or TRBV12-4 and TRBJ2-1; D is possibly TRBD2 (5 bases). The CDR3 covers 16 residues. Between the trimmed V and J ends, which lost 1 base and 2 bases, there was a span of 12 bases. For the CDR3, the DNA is TGTGCCAGCAGTTTAGGAAGACTCGGGGCCTACAATGAGCAGTTCTTC. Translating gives CASSLGRLGAYNEQFF.

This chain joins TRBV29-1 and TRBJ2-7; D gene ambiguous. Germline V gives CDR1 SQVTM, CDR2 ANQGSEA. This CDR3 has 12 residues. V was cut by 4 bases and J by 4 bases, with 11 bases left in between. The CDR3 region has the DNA TGCAGCGTTGTTGGCAGGAAGTACGAGCAGTACTTC. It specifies CSVVGRKYEQYF.

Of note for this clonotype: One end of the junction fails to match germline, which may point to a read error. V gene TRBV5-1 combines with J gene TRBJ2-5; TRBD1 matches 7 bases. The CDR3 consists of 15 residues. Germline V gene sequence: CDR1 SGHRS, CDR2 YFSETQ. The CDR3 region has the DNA TGCGCCAACAGCCCCTCCCAGACAGGGCAAGAGACCCAGTACTTC. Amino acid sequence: CANSPSQTGQETQYF.

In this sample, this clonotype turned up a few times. The CDR3 sequence: CASSIYASGAYNEQFF. The CDR3 nucleotides are TGTGCCAGCAGCATATACGCTAGCGGGGCATACAATGAGCAGTTCTTC. The chain joins TRBV9 to TRBJ2-1, with TRBD2 matching 9 bases. J gave up 4 bases and V 4 bases, and 9 bases lay outside the gene matches. Per the germline V gene, CDR1 is SGDLS and CDR2 is YYNGEE. CDR3 length: 16 amino acids.

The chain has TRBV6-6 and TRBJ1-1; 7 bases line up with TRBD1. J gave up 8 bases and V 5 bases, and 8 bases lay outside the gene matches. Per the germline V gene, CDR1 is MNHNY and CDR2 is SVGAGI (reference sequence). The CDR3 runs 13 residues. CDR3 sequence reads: CASSLGATGEAFF. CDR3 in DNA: TGTGCCAGCAGTCTCGGGGCGACAGGGGAAGCTTTCTTT.

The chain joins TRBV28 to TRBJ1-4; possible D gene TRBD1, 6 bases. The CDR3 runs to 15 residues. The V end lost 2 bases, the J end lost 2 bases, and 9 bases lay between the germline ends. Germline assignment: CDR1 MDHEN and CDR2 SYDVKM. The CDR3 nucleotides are TGTGCCAGCAGTTTACCGGGGGCGACTAATGAAAAACTGTTTTTT. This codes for CASSLPGATNEKLFF.

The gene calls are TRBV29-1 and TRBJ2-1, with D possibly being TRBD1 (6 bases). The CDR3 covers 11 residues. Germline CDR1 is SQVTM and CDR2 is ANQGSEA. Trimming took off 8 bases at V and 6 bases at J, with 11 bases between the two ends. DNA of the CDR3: TGCAGCTACGGGACACTCAATGAGCAGTTCTTC. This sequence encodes CSYGTLNEQFF.

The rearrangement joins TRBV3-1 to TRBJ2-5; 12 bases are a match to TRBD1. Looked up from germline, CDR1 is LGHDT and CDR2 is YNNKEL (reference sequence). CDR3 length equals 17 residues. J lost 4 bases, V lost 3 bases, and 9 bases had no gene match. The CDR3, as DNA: TGTGCCAGCAGCCAGCCCTCTGGGACAGGGGGCTTAGAGACCCAGTACTTC. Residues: CASSQPSGTGGLETQYF.

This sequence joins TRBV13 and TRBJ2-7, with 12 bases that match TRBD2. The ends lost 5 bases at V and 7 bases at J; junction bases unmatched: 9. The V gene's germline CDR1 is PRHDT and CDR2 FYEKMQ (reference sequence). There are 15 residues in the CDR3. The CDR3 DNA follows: TGTGCCAGCAGCCCACGACTAGCGGGAGTTGGTGAGCAGTACTTC. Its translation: CASSPRLAGVGEQYF.